The source of this TCR beta chain is a study of blood T cell repertoires in COVID-19. In the source study's methods: Amplification of reference gene primers was used by the study to estimate nucleated cell counts. Some clones are missing from TCRdb's copy, which holds only in-frame ones; the method was immunoSEQ multiplex PCR. V, J and clone size derive from that table, while D and trimming were established from the DNA sequence. Of some 77,000 clones listed, roughly 89% are singletons. J was trimmed by 7 bases and V by 5 bases; bases with no gene match: 14. This CDR3 comprises 16 residues. Germline loops: CDR1 SGHTA, CDR2 FQGNSA.

The TCR originated in an elderly woman with active or convalescent COVID-19. Sample: peripheral blood. The V call is TRBV7-2, the J call TRBJ2-1, with 7 bases fitting TRBD2. In DNA, the CDR3 is TGTGCCAGCAGCCCCGTTGGAGCGGGACCCGGAAATGAGCAGTTCTTC. It is translated as CASSPVGAGPGNEQFF.